The 27 T cell receptor beta chains below come from one sample, sequenced in a study of beta chain features in type 1 diabetes. Every isolated RNA sample was fully reverse transcribed, so sequencing captured expressed TCRB transcripts. Sequenced by immunoSEQ multiplex PCR; TCRdb stores in-frame clones only, minus some. The sample includes fewer than 400,000 clones, 7.5% to 9% of them seen just once. Source material: central memory CD4+ T cells from blood. All receptors derive from a young woman in good health.

This clone was recorded a few times. The CDR3 loop is CASKQNAGRGTQYF. In DNA, the CDR3 is TGTGCCAGCAAACAAAATGCGGGGCGGGGCACGCAGTATTTT. The chain links TRBV6-6 to TRBJ2-3, with a possible D match to TRBD2 (6 bases). Germline loops: CDR1 MNHNY, CDR2 SVGAGI (reference sequence). V was clipped by 7 bases and J by 9 bases, with 20 bases between them. The CDR3 runs to 14 residues.

The chain links TRBV7-2 to TRBJ2-3, with D uncertain. Looked up from germline, CDR1 is SGHTA and CDR2 is FQGNSA. The length of the CDR3 is 13 residues. V lost 7 bases to trimming and J lost 0 bases, with 8 bases between them. CDR3 sequence reads: CASNPGSTDTQYF. CDR3 nucleotides: TGTGCCAGCAACCCCGGCAGCACAGATACGCAGTATTTT.

The rearrangement links TRBV7-2 to TRBJ2-7; 11 bases are shared with TRBD1. Germline CDR1 is SGHTA and CDR2 is FQGNSA. The CDR3 is 15 residues long. The V segment lost 4 bases and the J segment 2 bases; nucleotides outside the gene matches: 4. The chain's CDR3 is CASSYRTGGTYEQYF. The CDR3 coding sequence is TGTGCCAGCAGCTACCGGACAGGGGGCACCTACGAGCAGTACTTC.

In this sample, this clone turned up a few times. This chain uses TRBV6-5 with TRBJ2-3, with 11 positions matching TRBD2. CDR3 length: 15 residues. The germline V gene has CDR1 MNHEY and CDR2 SVGAGI. The ends lost 6 bases at V and 1 base at J; junction bases unmatched: 3. The CDR3 sequence: CASRTSGVGTDTQYF. In DNA, the CDR3 is TGTGCCAGCAGGACTAGCGGGGTCGGCACAGATACGCAGTATTTT.

This clone was observed a handful of times. This sequence joins TRBV29-1 and TRBJ1-1; D might be TRBD1 (6 bases). The CDR3 length is 14 residues. The V end was cut by 6 bases, the J end by 6 bases, with 20 bases between. Per germline, CDR1 SQVTM and CDR2 ANQGSEA. The CDR3 loop reads CSVSRGGASAEAFF. The CDR3 DNA reads TGCAGCGTCTCACGGGGGGGCGCGAGCGCTGAAGCTTTCTTT.

The V and J genes are TRBV7-9 and TRBJ2-1; the D gene is possibly TRBD1 (6 bases). Germline CDR1 reads SEHNR; CDR2 reads FQNEAQ (reference sequence). V lost 5 bases, J lost 8 bases, and 10 bases lay in between. This CDR3 has 12 amino acids. CDR3 coding DNA: TGTGCCAGCAGCGAGGGGGTCTATGAGCAGTTCTTC. It encodes CASSEGVYEQFF.

This rearrangement joins TRBV6-1 to TRBJ2-3; D possibly matches TRBD1 or TRBD2 (5 bases each). V lost 6 bases and J lost 6, with 10 bases in between. This CDR3 region has 12 residues. The germline gives CDR1 MNHNS, CDR2 SASEGT. The CDR3 region is CASSSWGDTQYF. The CDR3 DNA sequence: TGTGCCAGCAGCTCCTGGGGGGATACGCAGTATTTT.

On this clone: The identical CDR3 is also encoded by other nucleotide sequences in the sample. This sequence joins TRBV2 and TRBJ1-5; TRBD1 is a possible D gene (5 bases). This CDR3 is 13 amino acids long. V gave up 6 bases and J gave up 4 bases, with 10 bases separating them. Germline CDR1 is SNHLY and CDR2 is FYNNEI. In DNA, the CDR3 is TGTGCCAGCAGGGGGGACCGAAATCAGCCCCAGCATTTT. Encoded protein: CASRGDRNQPQHF.

At least ten counts were recorded for this clone. The V and J genes are TRBV18 and TRBJ2-1; 12 bases match TRBD2. Germline CDR1 is KGHSH and CDR2 is LQKENI. V was clipped by 0 bases and J by 10 bases; unmatched bases: 1. The CDR3 is 14 amino acids. DNA for the CDR3: TGTGCCAGCTCACCACCGACTAGCGGGAGAGAGCAGTTCTTC. Translated: CASSPPTSGREQFF.

The genes are TRBV7-9 and TRBJ1-1, with TRBD1 identical over 9 bases. This CDR3 region has 16 residues. Germline V lookup: CDR1 SEHNR, CDR2 FQNEAQ (reference sequence). V lost 5 bases to trimming and J lost 11 bases; unmatched junction nucleotides: 18. CDR3 amino acids: CASSQSGTGLSTRAFF. CDR3 nucleotide sequence: TGTGCCAGCAGCCAGTCCGGGACAGGGTTGTCCACTCGCGCTTTCTTT.

The chain recombines TRBV7-2 with TRBJ2-1; 9 positions agree with TRBD1. CDR1 is SGHTA, CDR2 FQGNSA, per germline. The CDR3 has 14 residues. The V and J ends lost 5 bases and 6 bases, in that order; junction bases with no gene match: 5. The CDR3 nucleotides are TGTGCCAGCAGCCCGGGACAGGGAAGCAATGAGCAGTTCTTC. This gives the protein CASSPGQGSNEQFF.

In its sample, this clone was seen many times. J is TRBJ2-5 and V is TRBV5-1; 9 bases are shared with TRBD1. Germline CDR1 reads SGHRS; CDR2 reads YFSETQ. V shed 5 bases, J shed 1 base, and the junction held 6 bases outside the gene matches. The CDR3 totals 15 residues. The CDR3 loop is CASRMTDRGQETQYF. The CDR3 DNA reads TGCGCCAGCAGAATGACGGACAGGGGCCAAGAGACCCAGTACTTC. Combining the CDR3 with reference TRBV5-1 and TRBJ2-5 gives the whole variable domain KAGVTQTPRYLIKTRGQQVTLSCSPISGHRSVSWYQQTPGQGLQFLFEYFSETQRNKGNFPGRFSGRQFSNSRSEMNVSTLELGDSALYLCASRMTDRGQETQYFGPGTRLLVL.

The chain is built from TRBV18 and TRBJ2-7; D is perhaps TRBD1 (6 bases). V lost 2 bases and J lost 2, with 13 bases in between. The CDR3 is 15 residues long. From germline, CDR1 is KGHSH and CDR2 LQKENI. The CDR3 region is CASSPVTGLTYEQYF. Written as DNA, the CDR3 is TGTGCCAGCTCACCAGTGACAGGATTAACCTACGAGCAGTACTTC.

The chain employs TRBV15 and TRBJ2-1, with TRBD1 as a possible D gene (7 bases). Germline loops: CDR1 LNHNV, CDR2 YYDKDF (reference sequence). The CDR3 is made up of 15 amino acids. V gave up 1 base and J gave up 7 bases, with 14 bases separating them. CDR3 DNA sequence: TGTGCCACCAGCAGAGTCAGGGGGGTAGGGAATGAGCAGTTCTTC. It translates to CATSRVRGVGNEQFF.

The V and J genes are TRBV9 and TRBJ1-1, with D uncertain. Trimming pared 1 base from V and 1 base from J, leaving 8 bases between. This CDR3 is 14 amino acids long. Germline V lookup: CDR1 SGDLS, CDR2 YYNGEE. CDR3 nucleotide sequence: TGTGCCAGCAGCGTAAACCAGGCGAACACTGAAGCTTTCTTT. Amino acid sequence: CASSVNQANTEAFF.

This chain links TRBV4-2 with TRBJ2-1; D not certain. The V gene lost 1 base and the J gene lost 5 bases, with 3 bases spanning the gap. The CDR3 length is 12 residues. Germline CDR1 LGHNA, CDR2 YNFKEQ. The CDR3 reads CASSQVNNEQFF. The DNA for the CDR3 is TGTGCCAGCAGCCAAGTCAACAATGAGCAGTTCTTC.

The rearrangement joins TRBV25-1 to TRBJ2-3; 10 bases are shared with TRBD2. This CDR3 comprises 15 residues. Looked up from germline, CDR1 is MGHDK and CDR2 is SYGVNS. The V gene end was trimmed by 7 bases and the J gene end by 6 bases; junction bases not matched to a gene: 10. The CDR3 DNA is TGTGCCAGCACCCCTAGGTTAGCGGGAGGCGATACGCAGTATTTT. Its translation is CASTPRLAGGDTQYF.

The J gene is TRBJ1-5, the V gene TRBV6-1; D remains unclear. The V end lost 6 bases, the J end lost 11 bases, and 20 bases lay between the germline ends. From germline, CDR1 is MNHNS and CDR2 SASEGT. The CDR3 consists of 14 residues. The CDR3 nucleotides read TGTGCCAGCAGCGCATCCCGGACCGTAGGGTCCCAGCATTTT. Translating it yields CASSASRTVGSQHF.

This clone was seen at least ten times. The V call is TRBV7-6, the J call TRBJ2-3; 7 bases agree with TRBD2. From germline, CDR1 is SGHVS and CDR2 FNYEAQ. V trimming: 1 base; J trimming: 13 bases; junction bases outside the gene matches: 8. The CDR3 has 13 residues. The CDR3 loop is CASSLGGTTGEYF. The DNA of the CDR3 is TGTGCCAGCAGCTTAGGCGGGACTACCGGCGAGTATTTT. The entire variable domain, with the rest obtained from reference TRBV7-6 and TRBJ2-3, is as follows: GAGVSQSPRYKVTKRGQDVALRCDPISGHVSLYWYRQALGQGPEFLTYFNYEAQQDKSGLPNDRFSAERPEGSISTLTIQRTEQRDSAMYRCASSLGGTTGEYFGPGTRLTVL.

This clone was seen once. The identical CDR3 is also encoded by other nucleotide sequences in the sample. The chain has TRBV28 and TRBJ2-7, with D uncertain. Germline-derived CDR1 and CDR2 are MDHEN and SYDVKM. This CDR3 comprises 13 residues. V lost 2 bases and J 3 bases, leaving 8 bases between the germline ends. CDR3 protein: CASSLGSSYEQYF. Written as DNA, the CDR3 is TGTGCCAGCAGTTTAGGGTCCAGCTACGAGCAGTACTTC.

This clone was seen only a few times. The V call is TRBV4-3, the J call TRBJ1-2; D possibly corresponds to TRBD1 (5 bases). V gave up 0 bases and J gave up 9 bases, with 8 bases separating them. Germline assignment: CDR1 LGHNA and CDR2 YSLEER. This CDR3 contains 12 residues. CDR3: CASSQEGGSYTF. CDR3 nucleotides: TGCGCCAGCAGCCAAGAGGGGGGTAGCTACACCTTC.

This clone was counted only a few times. Written as DNA, the CDR3 is TGCGCCAGCAGCATAGATCCGAACACCGGGGAGCTGTTTTTT. Residues: CASSIDPNTGELFF. The V call is TRBV5-1, the J call TRBJ2-2; D call uncertain. Germline loops: CDR1 SGHRS, CDR2 YFSETQ. Deletions cut 4 bases from V and 0 bases from J, with 7 bases between. CDR3 length: 14 amino acids. Looking up the rest from reference TRBV5-1 and TRBJ2-2 gives the full variable domain: KAGVTQTPRYLIKTRGQQVTLSCSPISGHRSVSWYQQTPGQGLQFLFEYFSETQRNKGNFPGRFSGRQFSNSRSEMNVSTLELGDSALYLCASSIDPNTGELFFGEGSRLTVL.

V is TRBV7-2 and J is TRBJ2-7; 8 bases are a match to TRBD2. The V gene's germline CDR1 is SGHTA and CDR2 FQGNSA. The trim removed 10 bases at V and 4 bases at J, leaving 6 bases unmatched. This CDR3 has 12 amino acids. This CDR3 is CAIGTRIYEQYF. As DNA, the CDR3 is TGTGCCATCGGGACTAGAATTTACGAGCAGTACTTC.

The chain joins TRBV7-2 to TRBJ2-5; D is uncertain. Germline values: CDR1 SGHTA, CDR2 FQGNSA. The V and J ends lost 0 bases and 5 bases respectively, with 7 bases between them. The CDR3 totals 13 residues. CDR3 loop: CASSLAPRETQYF. The CDR3 bases are TGTGCCAGCAGCTTAGCCCCGCGGGAGACCCAGTACTTC. Full variable domain (remainder filled in from reference TRBV7-2 and TRBJ2-5): GAGVSQSPSNKVTEKGKDVELRCDPISGHTALYWYRQSLGQGLEFLIYFQGNSAPDKSGLPSDRFSAERTGGSVSTLTIQRTQQEDSAVYLCASSLAPRETQYFGPGTRLLVL.

The chain couples TRBV11-3 to TRBJ2-1, with 11 bases aligning to TRBD2. Germline CDR1 is SGHNT and CDR2 is YENEEA. V lost 5 bases and J lost 8; bases outside the gene matches: 17. CDR3 length: 18 amino acids. This CDR3 is CASSPGTSGSRRGDEQFF. The DNA of the CDR3 is TGTGCCAGCAGCCCCGGGACTAGCGGCTCCCGGAGGGGCGATGAGCAGTTCTTC.

The table lists this clone with many counts. This rearrangement joins TRBV7-9 to TRBJ2-3; the D gene could be TRBD1 or TRBD2 (5 bases each). Germline V CDR1 and CDR2: SEHNR, FQNEAQ (reference sequence). This CDR3 region has 13 residues. The ends were cut back, 8 bases at V and 9 bases at J, with 18 bases in the middle. CDR3 bases: TGTGCCAGCGTCGAGGGGCGTCAGGAGACGCAGTATTTT. Its translation: CASVEGRQETQYF.

There are a few counts of this clone. This chain connects TRBV18 to TRBJ1-2; tentative D call: TRBD1 (6 bases). Trimming pared 6 bases from V and 0 bases from J, leaving 17 bases between. Germline V gene sequence: CDR1 KGHSH, CDR2 LQKENI. CDR3 size: 16 residues. The CDR3 protein is CASSPKQGTPNYGYTF. CDR3 nucleotide sequence: TGTGCCAGCTCTCCAAAACAGGGTACTCCTAACTATGGCTACACCTTC.